The present TCR beta chain was sequenced within a study of blood T cell repertoires in COVID-19. Study summary: Samples taken during acute and convalescent COVID-19 were collected in the United States, Italy and Spain.

The CDR3 extends over 14 amino acids. The germline CDR1 and CDR2 sequences are LGHNA and YNFKEQ. Trimming took 1 base from V and 6 from J, leaving 12 bases between them. The count of this clone is one. The Seattle site enrolled patients during active infection and followed them longitudinally. In the original workflow: Scientists estimated how many nucleated cells there were by amplifying reference gene primers. Data came from immunoSEQ multiplex PCR; TCRdb stores just in-frame clones and leaves some out. That table furnishes V, J and clone size, whereas the DNA furnished D and trimming. The sample has about 200,000 clones, around four fifths seen once.

The V gene is TRBV4-2, the J gene TRBJ1-2; D unresolved. The receptor was derived from a man aged 60 to 75 with COVID-19, enrolled during active disease. Sequencing used peripheral blood. Written as DNA, the CDR3 is TGTGCCAGCAGCCAAGCCTCGACTAGGAATGGCTACACCTTC. Encoded protein: CASSQASTRNGYTF.